The 13 T cell receptor beta chains below come from one sample, sequenced in a study of blood T cell repertoires in COVID-19. Profiled with immunoSEQ multiplex PCR; TCRdb holds only in-frame clones, not every one. The profile covers approximately 200,000 clones, with over 70% appearing a single time and 17% taken by the ten largest. Input material: peripheral blood. The receptor source for this set is a man aged 60 to 69 with active or convalescent COVID-19.

The chain employs TRBV28 and TRBJ1-4; possibly TRBD1 for D (5 bases). The germline V gene has CDR1 MDHEN and CDR2 SYDVKM. V was cut by 2 bases and J by 9 bases, with 10 bases left in between. This CDR3 is built from 13 residues. CDR3 sequence (DNA): TGTGCCAGCAGTTTAAGGACAATCAAAAAACTGTTTTTT. Translating it yields CASSLRTIKKLFF.

The chain is built from TRBV10-3 and TRBJ1-2, with 7 bases lining up with TRBD1. The CDR3 spans 15 residues. CDR1 is ENHRY, CDR2 SYGVKD, per germline. After removal of 11 bases from V and 0 bases from J, the junction contained 12 bases not matched to a gene. CDR3 sequence (DNA): TGTGCCTCAAAAAAGGACGGGACAGCTAACTATGGCTACACCTTC. It translates to CASKKDGTANYGYTF.

The genes are TRBV4-3 and TRBJ1-6, with D unresolved. The CDR3 totals 15 residues. Germline V gene data show CDR1 as LGHNA and CDR2 as YSLEER. V lost 0 bases and J lost 4, with 7 bases in between. CDR3 residues: CASSQDRTYNSPLHF. For the CDR3, the DNA is TGCGCCAGCAGCCAAGATCGAACTTATAATTCACCCCTCCACTTT.

V gene TRBV5-1 combines with J gene TRBJ2-1, with 8 bases that match TRBD2. The CDR3 extends over 13 amino acids. The V gene end was trimmed by 5 bases and the J gene end by 15 bases; junction bases not matched to a gene: 13. Looked up from germline, CDR1 is SGHRS and CDR2 is YFSETQ. CDR3 bases: TGCGCCAGCAGTTCGGACCCCACGGGGGGGCCGTTCTTC. Encoded protein: CASSSDPTGGPFF. The full variable domain, its missing parts supplied by reference TRBV5-1 and TRBJ2-1, is KAGVTQTPRYLIKTRGQQVTLSCSPISGHRSVSWYQQTPGQGLQFLFEYFSETQRNKGNFPGRFSGRQFSNSRSEMNVSTLELGDSALYLCASSSDPTGGPFFGPGTRLTVL.

This chain links TRBV4-2 with TRBJ2-5; 7 nucleotides align to TRBD1. The germline CDR1 and CDR2 sequences are LGHNA and YNFKEQ. The CDR3 has 13 residues. V gave up 4 bases and J gave up 2 bases; unmatched junction bases: 1. The DNA for the CDR3 is TGTGCCAGCAGCCGGGACAGACAAGAGACCCAGTACTTC. It specifies CASSRDRQETQYF.

V usage is TRBV27 and J usage is TRBJ1-5; the match to TRBD1 covers 10 bases. This CDR3 region has 13 residues. Per germline, CDR1 MNHEY and CDR2 SMNVEV (reference sequence). The trim removed 10 bases at V and 7 bases at J, leaving 7 bases unmatched. The CDR3 sequence is CATRTGGNQPQHF. The CDR3 region has the DNA TGTGCCACCAGGACAGGGGGAAACCAGCCCCAGCATTTT.

The J gene is TRBJ2-3, the V gene TRBV3-1 (or the pseudogene TRBV3-2); tentative D call: TRBD2 (6 bases). Germline V gene lookup returns CDR1 LGHDT and CDR2 YNNKEL (reference sequence). CDR3 length: 17 amino acids. V lost 0 bases to trimming and J lost 1 base, with 14 bases between them. The CDR3 DNA reads TGTGCCAGCAGCCAAGATGTCGATAGCGGAGGCACAGATACGCAGTATTTT. Translated, it gives CASSQDVDSGGTDTQYF.

This rearrangement joins TRBV7-6 to TRBJ2-5; D may be TRBD1 (6 bases). Trimming left V 0 bases short and J 2 bases short, with 13 bases between. This CDR3 is 16 amino acids long. Germline lookup yields CDR1 SGHVS and CDR2 FNYEAQ. CDR3 sequence reads: CASSLAVSRGQETQYF. DNA for the CDR3: TGTGCCAGCAGCTTAGCGGTCTCCAGGGGTCAAGAGACCCAGTACTTC.

J is TRBJ2-7 and V is TRBV18, with no clear D. V shed 1 base and J shed 5 bases, with 6 bases lying between them. CDR1 KGHSH and CDR2 LQKENI come from the germline V gene. The CDR3 contains 12 residues. The CDR3 DNA is TGTGCCAGCTCACCACGACTCCACGAGCAGTACTTC. This translates into CASSPRLHEQYF.

The chain links TRBV6-6 to TRBJ2-3; 10 nucleotides line up with TRBD1. There are 14 residues in the CDR3. Looked up from germline, CDR1 is MNHNY and CDR2 is SVGAGI (reference sequence). Trimming at V came to 8 bases and at J to 4 bases, leaving 6 bases not matched to a gene. DNA of the CDR3: TGTGCCAGCGGGGGGGGACAGGGGCCAGATACGCAGTATTTT. Its protein product is CASGGGQGPDTQYF.

The chain has TRBV7-6 and TRBJ2-7; 7 nucleotides line up with TRBD2. V lost 3 bases to trimming and J lost 2 bases; unmatched junction nucleotides: 7. There are 15 residues in the CDR3. Per germline, CDR1 SGHVS and CDR2 FNYEAQ. CDR3 in amino acids: CASSLDPGTTYEQYF. Written as DNA, the CDR3 is TGTGCCAGCAGCTTGGACCCAGGGACTACCTACGAGCAGTACTTC.

The chain combines TRBV9 with TRBJ2-5, with 8 bases lining up with TRBD2. Germline assignment: CDR1 SGDLS and CDR2 YYNGEE. This CDR3 has 17 amino acids. The junction had 9 bases not matched to a gene; V was cut back by 0 bases and J by 2 bases. CDR3 sequence (DNA): TGTGCCAGCAGCGTAGGGAGCGGGAGTGCCCTACAAGAGACCCAGTACTTC. It encodes CASSVGSGSALQETQYF.

The rearrangement uses TRBV4-1 and TRBJ2-7, with TRBD2 as a possible D gene (5 bases). V dropped 1 base and J dropped 1 base, with 14 bases sitting between them. Germline assignment: CDR1 MGHRA and CDR2 YSYEKL. The CDR3 has 16 amino acids. The CDR3 spells CASSQGWAQRSYEQYF. The CDR3, as DNA: TGCGCCAGCAGCCAAGGGTGGGCGCAGCGGTCCTACGAGCAGTACTTC.